This T cell receptor beta chain came from a study of long-term antiretroviral therapy in people with HIV. The germline V and J ends were trimmed by 2 bases and 3 bases, with 8 bases remaining between them. CDR1 SGHRS and CDR2 YFSETQ come from the germline V gene. This CDR3 spans 13 amino acids. The immunoSEQ assay was v3.0, run at survey level. Researchers set sequencing to target roughly 35,000-50,000 T-cell genomes per sample. Sequenced by immunoSEQ multiplex PCR; TCRdb stores in-frame clones only, minus some. Here the sample spans about 20,000 clones, 80% to 95% being singletons. The V and J genes are TRBV5-1 and TRBJ2-5; weak D call: TRBD2 (5 bases). Here the sequenced sample was unsorted PBMCs, taken 4.4 years after starting antiretroviral therapy. This TCR was sampled from a woman aged 50 to 65 with HIV. DNA of the CDR3: TGCGCCAGCAGCTTCCCCGGGGAAGAGACCCAGTACTTC. It is translated as CASSFPGEETQYF. The entire variable domain, with the rest obtained from reference TRBV5-1 and TRBJ2-5, is as follows: KAGVTQTPRYLIKTRGQQVTLSCSPISGHRSVSWYQQTPGQGLQFLFEYFSETQRNKGNFPGRFSGRQFSNSRSEMNVSTLELGDSALYLCASSFPGEETQYFGPGTRLLVL.